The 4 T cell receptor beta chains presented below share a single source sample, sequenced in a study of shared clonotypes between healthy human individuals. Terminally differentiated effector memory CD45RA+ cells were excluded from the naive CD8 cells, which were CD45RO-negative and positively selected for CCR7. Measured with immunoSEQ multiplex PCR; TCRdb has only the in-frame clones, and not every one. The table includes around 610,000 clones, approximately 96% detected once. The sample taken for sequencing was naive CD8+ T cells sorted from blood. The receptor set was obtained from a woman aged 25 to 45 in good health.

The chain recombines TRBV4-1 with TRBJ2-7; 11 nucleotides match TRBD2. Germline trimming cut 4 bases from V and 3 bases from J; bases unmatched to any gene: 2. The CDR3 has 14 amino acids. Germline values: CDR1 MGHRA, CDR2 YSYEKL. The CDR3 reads CASSPGTSGYEQYF. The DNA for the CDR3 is TGCGCCAGCAGCCCCGGGACTAGCGGCTACGAGCAGTACTTC.

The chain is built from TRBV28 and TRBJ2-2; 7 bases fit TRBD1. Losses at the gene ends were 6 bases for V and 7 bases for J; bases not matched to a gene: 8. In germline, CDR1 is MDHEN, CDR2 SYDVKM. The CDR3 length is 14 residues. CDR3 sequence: CASSFPQGIGELFF. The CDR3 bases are TGTGCCAGCAGCTTCCCACAGGGGATCGGGGAGCTGTTTTTT.

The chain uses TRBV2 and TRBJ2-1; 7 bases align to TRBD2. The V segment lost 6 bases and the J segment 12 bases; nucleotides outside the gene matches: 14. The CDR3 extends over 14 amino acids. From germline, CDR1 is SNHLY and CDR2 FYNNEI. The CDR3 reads CASRETGEGQGQFF. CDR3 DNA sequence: TGTGCCAGCAGGGAAACGGGGGAGGGCCAGGGGCAGTTCTTC.

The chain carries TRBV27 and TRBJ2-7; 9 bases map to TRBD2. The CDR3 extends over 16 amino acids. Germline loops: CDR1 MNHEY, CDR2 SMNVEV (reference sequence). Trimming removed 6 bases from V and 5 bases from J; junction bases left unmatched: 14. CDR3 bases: TGTGCCAGCAGCTCCATTTCACGCGGGAGGGCGGACGAGCAGTACTTC. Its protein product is CASSSISRGRADEQYF.